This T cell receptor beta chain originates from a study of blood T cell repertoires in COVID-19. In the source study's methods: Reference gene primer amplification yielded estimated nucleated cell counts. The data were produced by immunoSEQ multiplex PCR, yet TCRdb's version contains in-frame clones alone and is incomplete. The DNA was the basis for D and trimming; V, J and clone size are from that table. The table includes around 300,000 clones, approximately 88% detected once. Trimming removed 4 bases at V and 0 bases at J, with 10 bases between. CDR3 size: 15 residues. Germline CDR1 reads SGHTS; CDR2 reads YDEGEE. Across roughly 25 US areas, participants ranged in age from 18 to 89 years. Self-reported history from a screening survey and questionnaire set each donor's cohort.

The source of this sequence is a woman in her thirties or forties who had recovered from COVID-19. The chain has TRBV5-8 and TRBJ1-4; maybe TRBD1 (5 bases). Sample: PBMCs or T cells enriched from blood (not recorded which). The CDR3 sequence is CASSHSGSTNEKLFF. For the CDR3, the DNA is TGTGCCAGCAGCCACTCAGGGTCAACTAATGAAAAACTGTTTTTT.